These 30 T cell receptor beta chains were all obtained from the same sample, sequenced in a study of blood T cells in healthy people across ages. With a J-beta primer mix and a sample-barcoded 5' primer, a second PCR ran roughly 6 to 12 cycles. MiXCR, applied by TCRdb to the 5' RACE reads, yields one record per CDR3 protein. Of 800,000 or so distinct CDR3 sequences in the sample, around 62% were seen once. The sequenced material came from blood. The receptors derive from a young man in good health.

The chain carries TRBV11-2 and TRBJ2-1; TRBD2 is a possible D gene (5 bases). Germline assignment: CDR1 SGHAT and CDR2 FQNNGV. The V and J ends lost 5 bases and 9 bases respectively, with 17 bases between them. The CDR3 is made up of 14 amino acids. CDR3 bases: TGTGCCAGCAGCCAGGTCGGGGTACAGAGTGAGCAGTTCTTC. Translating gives CASSQVGVQSEQFF.

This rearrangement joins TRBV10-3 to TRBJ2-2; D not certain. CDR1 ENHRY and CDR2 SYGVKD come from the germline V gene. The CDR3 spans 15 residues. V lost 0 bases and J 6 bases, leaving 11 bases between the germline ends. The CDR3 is CAISESTDFPGELFF. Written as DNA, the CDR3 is TGTGCCATCAGTGAGTCGACGGATTTTCCCGGGGAGCTGTTTTTT.

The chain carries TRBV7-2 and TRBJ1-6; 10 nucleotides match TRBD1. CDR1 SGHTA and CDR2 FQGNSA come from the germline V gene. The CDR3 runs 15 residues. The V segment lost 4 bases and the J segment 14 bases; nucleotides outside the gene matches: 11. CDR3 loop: CASSSGQGRYGTLHF. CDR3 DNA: TGTGCCAGCAGCTCGGGACAGGGGCGCTACGGCACCCTCCACTTT.

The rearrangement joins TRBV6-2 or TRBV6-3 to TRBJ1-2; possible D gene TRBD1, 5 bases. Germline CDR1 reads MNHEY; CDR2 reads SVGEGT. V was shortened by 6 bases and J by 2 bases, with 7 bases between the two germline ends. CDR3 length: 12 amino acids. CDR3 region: CASSWTNYGYTF. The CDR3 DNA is TGTGCCAGCAGCTGGACAAACTATGGCTACACCTTC.

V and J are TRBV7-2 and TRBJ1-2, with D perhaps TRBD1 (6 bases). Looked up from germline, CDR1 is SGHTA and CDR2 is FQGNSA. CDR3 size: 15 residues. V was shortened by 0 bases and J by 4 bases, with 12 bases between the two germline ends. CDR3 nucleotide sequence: TGTGCCAGCAGCTTAGCTACAGGGCTTGGCTATGGCTACACCTTC. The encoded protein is CASSLATGLGYGYTF. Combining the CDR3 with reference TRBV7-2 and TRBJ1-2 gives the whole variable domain GAGVSQSPSNKVTEKGKDVELRCDPISGHTALYWYRQSLGQGLEFLIYFQGNSAPDKSGLPSDRFSAERTGGSVSTLTIQRTQQEDSAVYLCASSLATGLGYGYTFGSGTRLTVV.

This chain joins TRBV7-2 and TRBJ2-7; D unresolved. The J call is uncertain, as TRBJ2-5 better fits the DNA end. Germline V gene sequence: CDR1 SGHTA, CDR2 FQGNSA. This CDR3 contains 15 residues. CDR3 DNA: TGTGCCAGCAGCTTAGCGTATAGCAGTGGGGAGACCCAGTACTTC. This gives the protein CASSLAYSSGETQYF.

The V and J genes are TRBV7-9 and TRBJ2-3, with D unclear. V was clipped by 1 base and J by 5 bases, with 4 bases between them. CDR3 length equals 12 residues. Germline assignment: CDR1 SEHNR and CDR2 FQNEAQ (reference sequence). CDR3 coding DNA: TGTGCCAGCAGCTTAGGGAAAGATACGCAGTATTTT. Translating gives CASSLGKDTQYF.

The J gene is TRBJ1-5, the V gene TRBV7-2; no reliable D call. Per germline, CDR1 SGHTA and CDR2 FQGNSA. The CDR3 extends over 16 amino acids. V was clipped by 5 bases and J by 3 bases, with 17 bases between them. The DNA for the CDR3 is TGTGCCAGCAGCCCAATGACAAGGGCCCTCAATCAGCCCCAGCATTTT. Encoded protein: CASSPMTRALNQPQHF.

The CDR3: CSAGEISGGIGNEQFF. DNA of the CDR3: TGCAGTGCTGGGGAAATTAGCGGGGGCATTGGCAATGAGCAGTTCTTC. The chain uses TRBV20-1 and TRBJ2-1, with TRBD2 matching over 9 bases. The CDR3 extends over 16 amino acids. V gave up 5 bases and J gave up 6 bases; unmatched junction bases: 14. Looked up from germline, CDR1 is DFQATT and CDR2 is SNEGSKA (reference sequence).

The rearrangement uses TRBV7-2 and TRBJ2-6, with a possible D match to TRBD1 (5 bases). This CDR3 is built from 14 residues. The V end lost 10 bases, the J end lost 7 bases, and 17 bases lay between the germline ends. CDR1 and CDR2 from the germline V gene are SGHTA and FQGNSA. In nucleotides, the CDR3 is TGTGCCAACAGGCTAAGGTTCGAAGCCAACGTCCTGACTTTC. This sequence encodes CANRLRFEANVLTF.

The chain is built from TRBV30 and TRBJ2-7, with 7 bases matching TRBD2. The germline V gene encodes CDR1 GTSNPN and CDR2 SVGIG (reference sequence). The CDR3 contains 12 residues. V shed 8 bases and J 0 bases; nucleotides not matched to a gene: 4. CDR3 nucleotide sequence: TGTGCCGGGGGGGACGTCTCCTACGAGCAGTACTTC. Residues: CAGGDVSYEQYF.

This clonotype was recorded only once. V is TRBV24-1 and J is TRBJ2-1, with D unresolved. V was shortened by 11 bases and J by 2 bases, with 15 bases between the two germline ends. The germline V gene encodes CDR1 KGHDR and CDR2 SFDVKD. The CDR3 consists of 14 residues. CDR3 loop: CAIKRGRPYNEQFF. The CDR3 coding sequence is TGTGCCATAAAAAGAGGACGGCCCTACAATGAGCAGTTCTTC.

CDR3 region: CASSLSGVPYNEQYF. The CDR3 nucleotides are TGTGCCAGCAGCCTTAGCGGGGTCCCCTACAATGAGCAGTACTTC. The rearrangement uses TRBV27 and TRBJ2-1; 8 bases fit TRBD2. The end of the DNA aligns better with TRBJ2-7, so the J call may be wrong. Germline V CDR1 and CDR2: MNHEY, SMNVEV (reference sequence). The CDR3 is 15 amino acids.

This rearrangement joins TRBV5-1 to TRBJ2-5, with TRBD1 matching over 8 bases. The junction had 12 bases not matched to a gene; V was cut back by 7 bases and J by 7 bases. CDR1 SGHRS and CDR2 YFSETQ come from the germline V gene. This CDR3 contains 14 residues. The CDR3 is CASQGAGSSGTQYF. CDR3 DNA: TGCGCCAGCCAGGGGGCGGGGTCCTCTGGGACCCAGTACTTC.

The CDR3 reads CSASESGISYGYTF. The CDR3 DNA is TGCAGTGCTAGCGAGTCAGGGATTTCCTATGGCTACACCTTC. V is TRBV20-1 and J is TRBJ1-2; weak D call: TRBD1 (5 bases). Germline loops: CDR1 DFQATT, CDR2 SNEGSKA (reference sequence). With 3 bases removed from V and 4 bases from J, the gap between germline ends came to 15 bases. The CDR3 length is 14 residues.

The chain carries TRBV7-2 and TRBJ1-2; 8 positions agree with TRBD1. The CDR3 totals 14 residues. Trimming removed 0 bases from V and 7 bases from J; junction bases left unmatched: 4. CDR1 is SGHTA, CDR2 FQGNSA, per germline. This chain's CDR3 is CASSLATGVGGYTF. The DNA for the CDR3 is TGTGCCAGCAGCTTAGCGACAGGGGTGGGTGGCTACACCTTC.

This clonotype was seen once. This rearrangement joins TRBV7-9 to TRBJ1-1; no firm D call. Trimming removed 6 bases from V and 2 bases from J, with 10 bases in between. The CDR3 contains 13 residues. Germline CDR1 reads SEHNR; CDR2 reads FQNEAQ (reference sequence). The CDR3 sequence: CASRRRGNTEAFF. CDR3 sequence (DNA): TGTGCCAGCAGGAGGAGAGGAAACACTGAAGCTTTCTTT.

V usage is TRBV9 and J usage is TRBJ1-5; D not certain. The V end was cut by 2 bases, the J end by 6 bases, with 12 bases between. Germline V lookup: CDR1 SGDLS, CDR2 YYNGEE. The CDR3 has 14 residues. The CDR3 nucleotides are TGTGCCAGCAGCGTGACGGACGATGGTCAGCCCCAGCATTTT. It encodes CASSVTDDGQPQHF. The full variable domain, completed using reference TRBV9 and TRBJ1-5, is DSGVTQTPKHLITATGQRVTLRCSPRSGDLSVYWYQQSLDQGLQFLIQYYNGEERAKGNILERFSAQQFPDLHSELNLSSLELGDSALYFCASSVTDDGQPQHFGDGTRLSIL.

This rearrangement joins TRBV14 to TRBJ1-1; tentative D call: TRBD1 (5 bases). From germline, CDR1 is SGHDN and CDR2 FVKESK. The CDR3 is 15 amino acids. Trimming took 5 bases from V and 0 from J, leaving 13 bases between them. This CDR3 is CASSSGFGVNTEAFF. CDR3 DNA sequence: TGTGCCAGCAGCTCAGGGTTCGGCGTGAACACTGAAGCTTTCTTT.

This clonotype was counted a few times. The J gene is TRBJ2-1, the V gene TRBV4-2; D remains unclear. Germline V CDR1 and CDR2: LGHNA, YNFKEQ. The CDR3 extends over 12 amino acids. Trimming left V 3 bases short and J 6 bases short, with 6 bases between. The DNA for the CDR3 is TGTGCCAGCAGCCAGGTATTCAATGAGCAGTTCTTC. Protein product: CASSQVFNEQFF.

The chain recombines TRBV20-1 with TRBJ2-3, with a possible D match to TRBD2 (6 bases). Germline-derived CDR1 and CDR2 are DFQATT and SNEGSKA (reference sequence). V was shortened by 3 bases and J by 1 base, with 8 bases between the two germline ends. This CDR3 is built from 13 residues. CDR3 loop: CSASGGGTDTQYF. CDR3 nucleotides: TGCAGTGCTAGCGGCGGGGGCACAGATACGCAGTATTTT.

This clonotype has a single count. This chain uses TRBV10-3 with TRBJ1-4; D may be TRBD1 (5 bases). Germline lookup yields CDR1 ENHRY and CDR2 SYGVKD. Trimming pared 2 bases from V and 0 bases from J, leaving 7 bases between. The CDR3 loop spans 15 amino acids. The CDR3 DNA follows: TGTGCCATCAGTGAGGGGGGGGCAACTAATGAAAAACTGTTTTTT. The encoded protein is CAISEGGATNEKLFF.

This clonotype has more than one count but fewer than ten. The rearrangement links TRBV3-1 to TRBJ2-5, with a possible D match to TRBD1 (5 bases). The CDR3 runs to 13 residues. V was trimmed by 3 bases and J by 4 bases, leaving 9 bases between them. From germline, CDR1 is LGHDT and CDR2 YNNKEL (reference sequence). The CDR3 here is CASSQRQRETQYF. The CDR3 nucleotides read TGTGCCAGCAGCCAGAGACAGAGAGAGACCCAGTACTTC.

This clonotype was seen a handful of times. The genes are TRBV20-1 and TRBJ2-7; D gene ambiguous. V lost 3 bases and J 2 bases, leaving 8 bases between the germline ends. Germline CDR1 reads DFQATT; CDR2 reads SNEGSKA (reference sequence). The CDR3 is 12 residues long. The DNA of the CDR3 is TGCAGTGCTAGCCCCGGGCCCTACGAGCAGTACTTC. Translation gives CSASPGPYEQYF.

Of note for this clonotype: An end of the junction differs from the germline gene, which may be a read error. CDR3 sequence: CACSKNTGYNSPLHF. CDR3 DNA sequence: TGTGCCTGCAGCAAGAATACAGGATATAATTCACCCCTCCACTTT. The V and J genes are TRBV9 and TRBJ1-6; D possibly corresponds to TRBD1 (5 bases). The CDR3 extends over 15 amino acids. CDR1 and CDR2 (germline): SGDLS, YYNGEE.

CDR3 bases: TGTGCCAGCAGCTCGCGGGGACAGGGGGTTCGGTATGGCTACACCTTC. This gives the protein CASSSRGQGVRYGYTF. This rearrangement joins TRBV4-2 to TRBJ1-2, with TRBD1 matching 11 bases. V lost 5 bases and J lost 5; bases outside the gene matches: 10. From germline, CDR1 is LGHNA and CDR2 YNFKEQ. The CDR3 totals 16 residues.

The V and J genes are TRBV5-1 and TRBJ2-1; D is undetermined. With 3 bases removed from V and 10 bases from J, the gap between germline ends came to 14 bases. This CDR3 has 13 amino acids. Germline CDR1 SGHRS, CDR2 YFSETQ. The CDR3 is CASSSLQNTEQFF. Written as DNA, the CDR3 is TGCGCCAGCAGCTCCCTGCAGAATACAGAGCAGTTCTTC.

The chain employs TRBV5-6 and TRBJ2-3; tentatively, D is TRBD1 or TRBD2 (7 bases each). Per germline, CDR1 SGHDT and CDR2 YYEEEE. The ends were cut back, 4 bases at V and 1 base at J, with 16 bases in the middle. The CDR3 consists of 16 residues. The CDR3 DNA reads TGTGCCAGCAGCGATCGGACTAGGGGGCGCACAGATACGCAGTATTTT. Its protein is CASSDRTRGRTDTQYF.

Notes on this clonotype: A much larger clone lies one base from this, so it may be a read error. The CDR3, as DNA: TGTGCCAGCAGTTACTCTGCGGAGATGGGGAGAGATACGCAGTATTTT. This sequence encodes CASSYSAEMGRDTQYF. The J gene is TRBJ2-3, the V gene TRBV6-6; D may be TRBD2 (5 bases). Trimming left V 0 bases short and J 5 bases short, with 15 bases between. The CDR3 consists of 16 residues. Germline V CDR1 and CDR2: MNHNY, SVGAGI (reference sequence).

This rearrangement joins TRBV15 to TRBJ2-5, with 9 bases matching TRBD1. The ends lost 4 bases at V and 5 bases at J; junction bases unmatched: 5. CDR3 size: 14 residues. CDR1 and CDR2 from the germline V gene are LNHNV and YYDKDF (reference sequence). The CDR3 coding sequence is TGTGCCACCAGCACTGACAGGGGGAGGGAGACCCAGTACTTC. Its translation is CATSTDRGRETQYF.